The entry below gives a single TCR beta chain sequence along with its context. Antigen: not known. This sample was included in a study of chemoradiotherapy in HPV16-positive cancers. The wider study: Candidate HPV-specific T-cell clones and common TCR motifs came from functional assays in a couple of HPV16-positive patients. Overall study findings and caveats: For HPV16-positive patients, expanding HPV-responsive T cells associated with longer recurrence-free survival. Candidate HPV-specific clones and E7-related TCR motifs grew in tumor during treatment. The functional HPV-specific definition rests on just a couple of HPV16-positive patients.

This CDR3 has 11 amino acids. Per the germline V gene, CDR1 is MNHNS and CDR2 is SASEGT. Trimming left V 3 bases short and J 9 bases short, with 9 bases between. Sequenced by immunoSEQ multiplex PCR; TCRdb stores in-frame clones only, minus some. This sample has some 14,000 clones; about nine tenths occur once, and the top ten carry 3.5% to 4.5%. Sample: tumor tissue, taken from a patient who underwent chemoradiotherapy. This sequence was found in a human donor with HPV-associated anogenital cancer. The V call is TRBV6-1, the J call TRBJ2-7; a weak D match, TRBD2 (6 bases). CDR3 coding DNA: TGTGCCAGCAGTGAGTGGAGGGGGCAGTACTTC. Protein: CASSEWRGQYF.